This T cell receptor beta chain was captured by sequencing in a study of PD-1 blockade in classical Hodgkin lymphoma. Patients all relapsed after autologous stem cell transplantation, and there was variation in brentuximab vedotin exposure. Assay: immunoSEQ multiplex PCR; the TCRdb copy retains only in-frame clones and omits some. The profile shows roughly 140,000 clones, approximately 80% of them singletons. This clonotype was obtained from a human donor with classical Hodgkin lymphoma. The input for sequencing was peripheral blood mononuclear cells (PBMCs), taken before the second cycle of nivolumab.

CDR3 protein: CASSLDVGRVWETQYF. The CDR3 DNA follows: TGCGCCAGCAGCTTGGACGTGGGCAGGGTGTGGGAGACCCAGTACTTC. The chain has TRBV5-1 and TRBJ2-5, with a possible D match to TRBD1 (5 bases). CDR3 length: 16 amino acids. Germline V gene data show CDR1 as SGHRS and CDR2 as YFSETQ. Trimming removed 0 bases from V and 5 bases from J, with 17 bases in between.